This paragraph reports one TCR beta chain. Its antigen is not identified. One junction end does not reproduce the germline sequence, and a read error may be involved. The data are from a study of tumor-infiltrating lymphocytes in glioblastoma multiforme. General study findings and limits: RNA-based TCR sequencing may distort clone frequencies, since cells carry unequal TCR transcript numbers.

Three nested ARM-PCR rounds with V-beta and C-beta primers built TCRB libraries. Unique molecular identifiers were not described for the libraries. One entry per CDR3 protein results from TCRdb running MiXCR on the multiplex PCR reads. The table shows about 15,000 distinct CDR3 sequences, with 65% to 85% occurring only once. This TCR was sampled from a male donor with glioblastoma. Material for sequencing was brain tumor tissue.

CDR3 coding DNA: TGTGCTAGCAGCCCCTTCGGGAGGTCACTCCTCCACTTT. It yields the protein CASSPFGRSLLHF. The rearrangement links TRBV12-3 or TRBV12-4 to TRBJ1-6; D is unresolved. The CDR3 loop spans 13 amino acids.